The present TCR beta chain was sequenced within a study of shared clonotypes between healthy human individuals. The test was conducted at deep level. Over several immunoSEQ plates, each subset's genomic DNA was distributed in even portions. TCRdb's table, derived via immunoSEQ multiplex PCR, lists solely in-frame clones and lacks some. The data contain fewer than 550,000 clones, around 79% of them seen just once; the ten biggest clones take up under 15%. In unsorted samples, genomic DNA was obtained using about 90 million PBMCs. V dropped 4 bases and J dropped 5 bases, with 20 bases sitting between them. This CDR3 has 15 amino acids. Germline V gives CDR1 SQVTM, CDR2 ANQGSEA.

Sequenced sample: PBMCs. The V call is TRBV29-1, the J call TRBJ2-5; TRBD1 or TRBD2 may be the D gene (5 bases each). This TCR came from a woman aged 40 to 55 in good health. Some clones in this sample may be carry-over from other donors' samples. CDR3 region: CSVGPGWGMRETQYF. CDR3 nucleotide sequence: TGCAGCGTTGGCCCCGGATGGGGGATGAGGGAGACCCAGTACTTC.